The clone carrying this T cell receptor (beta chain) occurred a few times. Its specificity is unknown. These data originate in a study of chemoradiotherapy in HPV16-positive cancers. Germline V gene sequence: CDR1 LGHNA, CDR2 YNFKEQ. The CDR3 has 18 amino acids. V lost 0 bases and J lost 4, with 22 bases in between. Study-wide results and limits: Functional assays defining HPV-specific T cells used only a couple of HPV16-positive patients. Better recurrence-free survival went with HPV-responsive T-cell expansion in HPV16-positive patients.

The repertoire was sequenced with immunoSEQ multiplex PCR; TCRdb's copy has only in-frame clones and lacks some. The sample records around 12,000 clones, around 86% being singletons. Over chemoradiotherapy, repertoires were sampled more than once. Source: blood, taken from a patient who underwent chemoradiotherapy. The source of this sequence is a human donor with HPV-associated anogenital cancer. The chain carries TRBV4-2 and TRBJ2-7; D may be TRBD1 (6 bases). CDR3 DNA: TGTGCCAGCAGCCAAGATACGTCCAGGGGCCTTACCACTTACGAGCAGTACTTC. It yields the protein CASSQDTSRGLTTYEQYF.